This TCR beta chain emerged from a study of blood T cell repertoires in COVID-19. Looking at the study overall: Spain, Italy and the United States supplied samples that represented acute and convalescent COVID-19.

The CDR3 runs 15 residues. V lost 3 bases and J lost 4; bases outside the gene matches: 7. Germline V gene sequence: CDR1 GTSNPN, CDR2 SVGIG (reference sequence). Source study methods: From reference gene primer amplification, estimates of nucleated cell counts were derived. Profiled with immunoSEQ multiplex PCR; TCRdb holds only in-frame clones, not every one. V, J and clone size reflect that table, while D and trimming were determined from the DNA. The sample carries roughly 240,000 clones, 75% to 85% recorded once. This chain links TRBV30 with TRBJ2-1, with 9 bases lining up with TRBD1. Sequencing was performed on peripheral blood. The TCR sequence derives from a man aged 35 to 55 who had recovered from COVID-19. This chain's CDR3 is CAWRSGQGNYNEQFF. CDR3 nucleotides: TGTGCCTGGAGATCGGGACAGGGAAATTACAATGAGCAGTTCTTC.